The 20 T cell receptor beta chains below were found in one sample sequenced in a study of blood T cell repertoires in COVID-19. Here immunoSEQ multiplex PCR was the method, and the copy in TCRdb shows in-frame clones only, minus some. The sample consists of just over 250,000 clones, about 89% of them appearing once. Sequenced sample: peripheral blood. The origin of the receptors is a man aged 35 to 55 who had recovered from COVID-19.

The rearrangement uses TRBV4-3 and TRBJ2-2; D may be TRBD2 (6 bases). CDR1 LGHNA and CDR2 YSLEER come from the germline V gene. V lost 1 base, J lost 7 bases, and 13 bases lay in between. The CDR3 covers 15 residues. CDR3 DNA sequence: TGCGCCAGCAGCCAAGCTGGCGGAGGGGTCGGGGAGCTGTTTTTT. Translating it yields CASSQAGGGVGELFF.

This chain connects TRBV5-6 to TRBJ1-2; D is perhaps TRBD1 (5 bases). The CDR3 is 16 residues long. With 3 bases removed from V and 4 bases from J, the gap between germline ends came to 19 bases. The germline V gene has CDR1 SGHDT and CDR2 YYEEEE. For the CDR3, the DNA is TGTGCCAGCAGCTCCCCGGTCCCCGGGGGGGGCTATGGCTACACCTTC. Its translation: CASSSPVPGGGYGYTF.

This chain connects TRBV7-3 to TRBJ2-1; TRBD2 matches at 8 bases. Trimming removed 4 bases from V and 4 bases from J; junction bases left unmatched: 15. CDR3 size: 18 residues. From germline, CDR1 is SGHTA and CDR2 FQGTGA. The CDR3 reads CASSSLGTSWRRYNEQFF. For the CDR3, the DNA is TGTGCCAGCAGCTCCCTCGGGACTAGTTGGAGGAGGTACAATGAGCAGTTCTTC.

The V and J genes are TRBV27 and TRBJ2-7; possible D gene TRBD2, 7 bases. The germline gives CDR1 MNHEY, CDR2 SMNVEV (reference sequence). V gave up 4 bases and J gave up 4 bases, with 20 bases separating them. This CDR3 spans 16 amino acids. CDR3 sequence: CASSSSPRGAHYEQYF. CDR3 DNA: TGTGCCAGCAGTTCCTCACCCCGGGGGGCGCATTACGAGCAGTACTTC.

This chain links TRBV2 with TRBJ2-5; 11 bases are shared with TRBD2. The CDR3 has 15 amino acids. With V trimmed by 8 bases and J by 1 base, 6 bases remained unmatched. Germline V gives CDR1 SNHLY, CDR2 FYNNEI. The CDR3 DNA reads TGTGCCAGCGTGGGGACTAGCGGATTCCAAGAGACCCAGTACTTC. Its protein is CASVGTSGFQETQYF.

This clone is a singleton in its sample. The J gene is TRBJ1-4, the V gene TRBV6-5; a possible D gene is TRBD1 (5 bases). Trimming stripped 0 bases from V and 8 bases from J, with 13 bases between. The CDR3 totals 15 residues. CDR1 MNHEY and CDR2 SVGAGI come from the germline V gene. DNA of the CDR3: TGTGCCAGCAGTTACTCGGGACTTGGAAGAGAAAAACTGTTTTTT. Protein sequence: CASSYSGLGREKLFF.

The chain uses TRBV12-3 or TRBV12-4 and TRBJ1-1, with D possibly TRBD1 on 6 matching bases. V was clipped by 6 bases and J by 4 bases, with 12 bases between them. This CDR3 has 13 residues. CDR3 sequence (DNA): TGTGCCAGCAGGTATACAGGGTTCACTGAAGCTTTCTTT. Its protein is CASRYTGFTEAFF.

V usage is TRBV12-3 or TRBV12-4 and J usage is TRBJ1-2; perhaps TRBD1 as D (5 bases). The CDR3 consists of 13 residues. Trimming removed 1 base at V and 5 bases at J, with 8 bases between. CDR3 DNA sequence: TGTGCCAGCAGTTTAGGACAGCGATATGGCTACACCTTC. Protein product: CASSLGQRYGYTF.

This sequence joins TRBV18 and TRBJ1-2; 8 positions match TRBD1. The V segment lost 4 bases and the J segment 6 bases; nucleotides outside the gene matches: 7. This CDR3 comprises 14 residues. Germline lookup yields CDR1 KGHSH and CDR2 LQKENI. DNA of the CDR3: TGTGCCAGCTCACGCCCGGACAGGGTCGATGGCTACACCTTC. Amino acids: CASSRPDRVDGYTF.

The chain uses TRBV13 and TRBJ2-2; D not resolved. The CDR3 spans 14 residues. The V end was cut by 3 bases, the J end by 4 bases, with 9 bases between. The V gene's germline CDR1 is PRHDT and CDR2 FYEKMQ (reference sequence). CDR3 sequence reads: CASSLTLSTGELFF. CDR3 sequence (DNA): TGTGCCAGCAGCTTGACACTCAGCACCGGGGAGCTGTTTTTT.

The CDR3 nucleotides are TGTGCCAGCAGCCAAGCCGGGGGGAACAATGAGCAGTTCTTC. This encodes CASSQAGGNNEQFF. The chain has TRBV3-1 (or the pseudogene TRBV3-2) and TRBJ2-1; 7 bases are shared with TRBD2. Losses at the gene ends were 1 base for V and 5 bases for J; bases not matched to a gene: 2. Germline V gene data show CDR1 as LGHDT and CDR2 as YNNKEL (reference sequence). There are 14 residues in the CDR3.

This clone was seen just once. The chain employs TRBV7-9 and TRBJ1-1; 7 nucleotides match TRBD1. The CDR3 has 14 residues. With V trimmed by 5 bases and J by 2 bases, 5 bases remained unmatched. Germline CDR1 and CDR2: SEHNR and FQNEAQ (reference sequence). CDR3 in DNA: TGTGCCAGCAGCGAACAGGGGAAAAACACTGAAGCTTTCTTT. Its protein is CASSEQGKNTEAFF.

The chain combines TRBV28 with TRBJ1-5; D unclear. Germline V gene sequence: CDR1 MDHEN, CDR2 SYDVKM. This CDR3 is 11 amino acids long. The ends were cut back, 3 bases at V and 6 bases at J, with 3 bases in the middle. DNA for the CDR3: TGTGCCAGCAGTTTCGGTCAGCCCCAGCATTTT. As protein: CASSFGQPQHF.

This clone was recorded once. The rearrangement uses TRBV7-9 and TRBJ1-4; D is ambiguous. The ends were cut back, 7 bases at V and 4 bases at J, with 10 bases in the middle. Germline assignment: CDR1 SEHNR and CDR2 FQNEAQ (reference sequence). This CDR3 is 13 amino acids long. The CDR3 loop reads CASKGVVNEKLFF. The CDR3 coding sequence is TGTGCCAGCAAAGGAGTCGTTAATGAAAAACTGTTTTTT.

V and J are TRBV7-2 and TRBJ2-5; D gene uncertain. The V end lost 0 bases, the J end lost 4 bases, and 12 bases lay between the germline ends. In germline, CDR1 is SGHTA, CDR2 FQGNSA. The CDR3 contains 15 residues. DNA of the CDR3: TGTGCCAGCAGCTTAGCTGGCCAGCAGCGAGAGACCCAGTACTTC. Its translation: CASSLAGQQRETQYF.

This sequence joins TRBV11-2 and TRBJ1-5, with 7 nucleotides matching TRBD1. V shed 5 bases and J 3 bases; nucleotides not matched to a gene: 10. This CDR3 contains 16 residues. Germline V gene lookup returns CDR1 SGHAT and CDR2 FQNNGV. The CDR3 protein is CASSPLPGQNNQPQHF. The CDR3 nucleotides read TGTGCCAGCAGCCCCCTTCCGGGACAGAACAATCAGCCCCAGCATTTT.

This clone was detected only once. The chain couples TRBV7-9 to TRBJ2-3, with 16 bases fitting TRBD2. This CDR3 comprises 20 residues. Trimming cost V 5 bases and J 4 bases; bases outside gene matches: 15. CDR1 and CDR2 (germline): SEHNR, FQNEAQ (reference sequence). CDR3 amino acids: CASSKYRPGLAGGRADTQYF. As DNA, the CDR3 is TGTGCCAGCAGCAAATACCGCCCGGGACTAGCGGGAGGGAGGGCAGATACGCAGTATTTT.

This clone was counted a single time. The chain employs TRBV27 and TRBJ1-4; unclear D gene. V was clipped by 3 bases and J by 4 bases, with 9 bases between them. CDR3 length: 14 residues. Germline CDR1 reads MNHEY; CDR2 reads SMNVEV (reference sequence). The CDR3 nucleotides are TGTGCCAGCAGTTTTGGGCAGAATAATGAAAAACTGTTTTTT. It encodes CASSFGQNNEKLFF.

The chain links TRBV27 to TRBJ1-5, with D possibly matching TRBD1 (5 bases). The CDR3 has 16 residues. The germline V gene has CDR1 MNHEY and CDR2 SMNVEV (reference sequence). The V end lost 6 bases, the J end lost 4 bases, and 19 bases lay between the germline ends. CDR3 nucleotide sequence: TGTGCCAGCAGCAGCTGGGGGTCGCGGGAAAATCAGCCCCAGCATTTT. Translated, it gives CASSSWGSRENQPQHF.

V usage is TRBV9 and J usage is TRBJ2-3; 8 bases align to TRBD2. Germline lookup yields CDR1 SGDLS and CDR2 YYNGEE. The CDR3 totals 15 residues. V was clipped by 3 bases and J by 6 bases; unmatched bases: 9. CDR3 protein: CASSASSGGRDTQYF. In DNA, the CDR3 is TGTGCCAGCAGCGCCTCGAGCGGGGGCCGGGATACGCAGTATTTT.